Sequencing of this T cell receptor beta chain was carried out in a study of early stage breast cancer tumors. Study information: Average read coverage per sample was about 10-fold.

Libraries were prepared by immunoSEQ multiplex PCR; TCRdb keeps only in-frame clonotypes and omits some of them. The table records fewer than 90,000 clones, roughly three quarters of them present only once. CDR1 is MNHNS and CDR2 is SASEGT in the germline V gene. The CDR3 has 14 residues. The V gene lost 3 bases and the J gene lost 2 bases, with 8 bases spanning the gap. This clone has only one observation. The antigen remains unidentified. Study conclusions and caveats: Blood repertoires resembled normal breast more than tumor. Bulk DNA sequencing of unsorted cells missed chain pairing and markers.

This receptor was taken from a person aged 55 to 69 with breast cancer. Material for sequencing was blood. This chain links TRBV6-1 with TRBJ2-1; D not resolved. The CDR3 bases are TGTGCCAGCAGTGATATCTGGGCCTACAATGAGCAGTTCTTC. Encoded protein: CASSDIWAYNEQFF.